The 31 T cell receptor beta chains reported below all come from one sample, sequenced in a study of CD8 T cells in ankylosing spondylitis (dated by TCRdb to the late 2010s). The library was obtained by 5' RACE. Sequencing used an Illumina HiSeq 2500. TCRdb trimmed public reads at Q25 via fastp, called clones via MiXCR and kept in-frame beta chains. When rows share a CDR3 protein, they turn into one entry using the most common DNA and genes. Present in this sample are roughly 260,000 distinct CDR3 sequences, 15% to 20% of which were seen just once. The ten largest clones take up 7.5% to 9% of the sample. Sequencing was carried out using blood, either unsorted or a sorted T cell fraction (not recorded which). The receptors here all came from a male donor with ankylosing spondylitis or in good health (not recorded which).

This clonotype was observed a few times. The V and J genes are TRBV10-3 and TRBJ1-5; D might be TRBD1 (5 bases). V lost 9 bases and J lost 2, with 20 bases in between. CDR1 and CDR2 (germline): ENHRY, SYGVKD. There are 16 residues in the CDR3. Here the CDR3 DNA reads TGTGCCATTGCTGACAGTTTCGGAAAGGGCAATCAGCCCCAGCATTTT. Protein sequence: CAIADSFGKGNQPQHF.

This clonotype has at least ten counts. The rearrangement joins TRBV29-1 to TRBJ2-1; no reliable D call. The CDR3 spans 14 residues. Germline V gene data show CDR1 as SQVTM and CDR2 as ANQGSEA. The V gene lost 4 bases and the J gene lost 3 bases, with 13 bases spanning the gap. CDR3 nucleotides: TGCAGCGTTGTGGGCAGGCCAGGCTACAATGAGCAGTTCTTC. Translation gives CSVVGRPGYNEQFF.

This clonotype was seen ten or more times. The genes are TRBV5-1 and TRBJ2-5, with 10 bases lining up with TRBD2. V lost 2 bases and J lost 2; bases outside the gene matches: 0. Germline values: CDR1 SGHRS, CDR2 YFSETQ. There are 14 residues in the CDR3. In DNA form, the CDR3 reads TGCGCCAGCAGCTTTAGCGGGGGGCAAGAGACCCAGTACTTC. Translating it yields CASSFSGGQETQYF.

This clonotype came up a few times. The rearrangement uses TRBV27 and TRBJ1-4; no definite D call. The CDR3 extends over 16 amino acids. Germline CDR1 MNHEY, CDR2 SMNVEV (reference sequence). Trimming removed 8 bases from V and 7 bases from J, with 23 bases in between. The CDR3 region is CASQASGGLLSEKLFF. CDR3 sequence (DNA): TGTGCCAGCCAGGCCAGTGGAGGGTTATTGAGTGAAAAACTGTTTTTT.

This clonotype has just a few counts. This sequence joins TRBV10-2 and TRBJ2-5; TRBD2 matches 7 bases. V lost 5 bases to trimming and J lost 1 base; unmatched junction nucleotides: 4. CDR1 is WSHSY, CDR2 SAAADI, per germline. CDR3 length: 14 residues. The CDR3: CASSQTSVQETQYF. In nucleotides, the CDR3 is TGCGCCAGCAGTCAAACTAGCGTCCAAGAGACCCAGTACTTC.

The chain is built from TRBV5-1 and TRBJ2-1, with 10 bases that match TRBD2. The germline V gene encodes CDR1 SGHRS and CDR2 YFSETQ. Germline trimming cut 4 bases from V and 6 bases from J; bases unmatched to any gene: 10. The CDR3 totals 16 residues. CDR3 nucleotide sequence: TGCGCCAGCAGCCCAAGGACTAGCGGAGCGGTCAATGAGCAGTTCTTC. This gives the protein CASSPRTSGAVNEQFF.

The chain combines TRBV11-2 with TRBJ2-1; D uncertain. Germline V gene sequence: CDR1 SGHAT, CDR2 FQNNGV. This CDR3 comprises 14 residues. Trimming shortened V by 5 bases and J by 7 bases, and 15 bases separated the two germline ends. CDR3 DNA sequence: TGTGCCAGCAGCGATGGGTCCAGGTGGAATGAGCAGTTCTTC. This encodes CASSDGSRWNEQFF.

This clonotype has more than one count but fewer than ten. This chain joins TRBV5-1 and TRBJ2-1, with TRBD1 matching 9 bases. This CDR3 is built from 14 residues. Germline CDR1 reads SGHRS; CDR2 reads YFSETQ. The ends lost 3 bases at V and 8 bases at J; junction bases unmatched: 6. The CDR3 region has the DNA TGCGCCAGCAGCTACGGACAGGGGATGGATGAGCAGTTCTTC. This gives the protein CASSYGQGMDEQFF.

A few counts support this clonotype. This chain connects TRBV5-5 to TRBJ1-5, with D maybe TRBD1 (6 bases). This CDR3 has 15 residues. Between the trimmed V and J ends, which lost 2 bases and 3 bases, there was a span of 12 bases. The germline gives CDR1 SGHKS, CDR2 YYEKEE (reference sequence). The CDR3: CASSLLTGINQPQHF. The DNA of the CDR3 is TGTGCCAGCAGCTTATTGACAGGAATCAATCAGCCCCAGCATTTT.

This chain links TRBV20-1 with TRBJ2-3; TRBD2 matches at 8 bases. Losses at the gene ends were 5 bases for V and 4 bases for J; bases not matched to a gene: 5. This CDR3 is 13 amino acids long. Germline-derived CDR1 and CDR2 are DFQATT and SNEGSKA (reference sequence). CDR3 DNA: TGCAGTGCTCCAGGGACTAGAGCAGATACGCAGTATTTT. Encoded protein: CSAPGTRADTQYF.

The chain has TRBV4-1 and TRBJ2-5; D ambiguous. Between the trimmed V and J ends, which lost 0 bases and 0 bases, there was a span of 8 bases. The CDR3 spans 15 residues. CDR1 and CDR2 from the germline V gene are MGHRA and YSYEKL. This chain's CDR3 is CASSQDGHHQETQYF. CDR3 coding DNA: TGCGCCAGCAGCCAAGATGGGCACCACCAAGAGACCCAGTACTTC.

The CDR3 DNA follows: TGTGCCAGCAGTAAGGGACTTTACGAGCAGTACGTC. This gives the protein CASSKGLYEQYV. The chain has TRBV12-3 or TRBV12-4 and TRBJ2-7, with D possibly TRBD2 on 6 matching bases. With 5 bases removed from V and 4 bases from J, the gap between germline ends came to 9 bases. This CDR3 comprises 12 residues.

V is TRBV9 and J is TRBJ2-6, with D unclear. Trimming left V 0 bases short and J 2 bases short, with 6 bases between. The CDR3 is 15 residues long. CDR1 is SGDLS and CDR2 is YYNGEE in the germline V gene. CDR3 DNA: TGTGCCAGCAGCGTAGGGCCACCTGGGGCCAACGTCCTGACTTTC. Its protein is CASSVGPPGANVLTF.

This clonotype was observed a handful of times. This chain links TRBV29-1 with TRBJ2-3; D possibly corresponds to TRBD2 (6 bases). From germline, CDR1 is SQVTM and CDR2 ANQGSEA. Trimming shortened V by 4 bases and J by 4 bases, and 15 bases separated the two germline ends. The CDR3 consists of 14 residues. CDR3 sequence reads: CSVAFGSPPDTQYF. DNA for the CDR3: TGCAGCGTTGCGTTCGGGAGCCCCCCAGATACGCAGTATTTT.

V usage is TRBV2 and J usage is TRBJ2-3, with 9 bases identical to TRBD1. The CDR3 spans 15 residues. The junction had 5 bases not matched to a gene; V was cut back by 5 bases and J by 2 bases. Germline V gene lookup returns CDR1 SNHLY and CDR2 FYNNEI. CDR3 DNA: TGTGCCAGCAGTACCGACAGGGGGGTCACAGATACGCAGTATTTT. Protein: CASSTDRGVTDTQYF.

V gene TRBV4-1 combines with J gene TRBJ1-1; no clear D gene. The germline V gene encodes CDR1 MGHRA and CDR2 YSYEKL. The V and J ends lost 5 bases and 3 bases respectively, with 16 bases between them. CDR3 length: 15 residues. CDR3 loop: CASSIRAASYTEAFF. In nucleotides, the CDR3 is TGCGCCAGCAGCATCCGGGCCGCCTCCTACACTGAAGCTTTCTTT.

The gene calls are TRBV6-5 and TRBJ1-1; a possible D gene is TRBD1 (6 bases). Between the trimmed V and J ends, which lost 0 bases and 4 bases, there was a span of 12 bases. The germline V gene has CDR1 MNHEY and CDR2 SVGAGI. CDR3 length: 15 amino acids. Here the CDR3 DNA reads TGTGCCAGCAGTTACTCTGGGGAGGGGGTCACTGAAGCTTTCTTT. Protein sequence: CASSYSGEGVTEAFF.

In its sample, this clonotype was seen a few times. The chain links TRBV27 to TRBJ1-1, with D possibly TRBD1 on 5 matching bases. The V gene's germline CDR1 is MNHEY and CDR2 SMNVEV (reference sequence). V was cut by 9 bases and J by 0 bases, with 14 bases left in between. This CDR3 is built from 14 residues. This chain's CDR3 is CASSTLGVNTEAFF. CDR3 bases: TGTGCCAGTTCCACCTTGGGGGTGAACACTGAAGCTTTCTTT.

This rearrangement joins TRBV28 to TRBJ2-3; the D call may be TRBD1 or TRBD2 (5 bases each). The germline V and J ends were trimmed by 5 bases and 8 bases, with 17 bases remaining between them. The CDR3 is 14 residues long. Germline loops: CDR1 MDHEN, CDR2 SYDVKM. CDR3 nucleotides: TGTGCCAGCAGTGGTCCCGGGCAGAGGGGTACGCAGTATTTT. Translated, it gives CASSGPGQRGTQYF.

This CDR3 is CASSSLGTGQFF. The DNA for the CDR3 is TGTGCCAGCAGCAGTCTTGGGACGGGGCAGTTCTTC. This chain connects TRBV6-5 to TRBJ2-1; the D gene could be TRBD1 or TRBD2 (5 bases each). The CDR3 length is 12 residues. Germline assignment: CDR1 MNHEY and CDR2 SVGAGI. Trimming stripped 6 bases from V and 12 bases from J, with 15 bases between.

This clonotype showed up many times. The chain is built from TRBV29-1 and TRBJ1-3; D might be TRBD1 (6 bases). V dropped 7 bases and J dropped 1 base, with 14 bases sitting between them. CDR1 SQVTM and CDR2 ANQGSEA come from the germline V gene. The CDR3 sequence is 14 residues long. In nucleotides, the CDR3 is TGCAGCGCTCGAGGTGGACAGTCTGGAAACACCATATATTTT. It specifies CSARGGQSGNTIYF. The full variable domain, with the rest looked up from reference TRBV29-1 and TRBJ1-3, is SAVISQKPSRDICQRGTSLTIQCQVDSQVTMMFWYRQQPGQSLTLIATANQGSEATYESGFVIDKFPISRPNLTFSTLTVSNMSPEDSSIYLCSARGGQSGNTIYFGEGSWLTVV.

The chain joins TRBV11-2 to TRBJ2-1; D unclear. The CDR3 extends over 12 amino acids. V lost 3 bases and J lost 6, with 6 bases in between. CDR1 and CDR2 from the germline V gene are SGHAT and FQNNGV. CDR3 loop: CASSFDSNEQFF. The CDR3, as DNA: TGTGCCAGCAGCTTCGATTCCAATGAGCAGTTCTTC. Filled out from reference TRBV11-2 and TRBJ2-1, the complete variable domain reads EAGVAQSPRYKIIEKRQSVAFWCNPISGHATLYWYQQILGQGPKLLIQFQNNGVVDDSQLPKDRFSAERLKGVDSTLKIQPAKLEDSAVYLCASSFDSNEQFFGPGTRLTVL.

This clonotype has just one count. The gene calls are TRBV19 and TRBJ2-1, with D unresolved. Trimming took 3 bases from V and 4 from J, leaving 4 bases between them. The CDR3 length is 12 residues. Looked up from germline, CDR1 is LNHDA and CDR2 is SQIVND (reference sequence). In DNA form, the CDR3 reads TGTGCCAGTAGTATGGGTTACAATGAGCAGTTCTTC. Its protein product is CASSMGYNEQFF.

This chain connects TRBV12-3 or TRBV12-4 to TRBJ1-5; no clear D. The V and J ends lost 5 bases and 4 bases respectively, with 9 bases between them. CDR3 length: 13 residues. This CDR3 is CASSKEGNQPQHF. CDR3 bases: TGTGCCAGCAGTAAGGAGGGAAATCAGCCCCAGCATTTT.

This clonotype was seen more than once but under ten times. This chain connects TRBV29-1 to TRBJ1-1, with 8 bases fitting TRBD1. The CDR3 runs to 15 residues. Germline V gene lookup returns CDR1 SQVTM and CDR2 ANQGSEA. Unmatched junction bases numbered 14, after V lost 6 bases and J lost 5 bases. CDR3 residues: CSVPETGQGKTEAFF. CDR3 DNA: TGCAGCGTCCCCGAGACCGGACAGGGTAAAACTGAAGCTTTCTTT.

This clonotype came up a few times. The CDR3 DNA reads as TGTGCCAGCAGTTTTATTATTCAGGCTAGCACAGATACGCAGTATTTT. Its translation is CASSFIIQASTDTQYF. This sequence joins TRBV12-3 or TRBV12-4 and TRBJ2-3; D remains ambiguous. V lost 3 bases and J lost 0, with 13 bases in between. The CDR3 length is 16 residues.

The CDR3 DNA is TGCAGTGCGTATGACCTGGGAGAGACCCAGTACTTC. It yields the protein CSAYDLGETQYF. The chain uses TRBV20-1 and TRBJ2-5; D is unresolved. CDR3 length equals 12 residues. Germline CDR1 reads DFQATT; CDR2 reads SNEGSKA (reference sequence). The ends were cut back, 6 bases at V and 4 bases at J, with 12 bases in the middle.

This chain uses TRBV25-1 with TRBJ2-1, with unresolved D. The CDR3 contains 15 residues. Germline values: CDR1 MGHDK, CDR2 SYGVNS. Trimming removed 2 bases from V and 3 bases from J, with 11 bases in between. The DNA for the CDR3 is TGTGCCAGCAGTGAACACGCCCGAGGCTACAATGAGCAGTTCTTC. It translates to CASSEHARGYNEQFF.

This rearrangement joins TRBV10-3 to TRBJ2-1; 8 bases align to TRBD1. The CDR3 length is 16 residues. CDR1 ENHRY and CDR2 SYGVKD come from the germline V gene. V shed 0 bases and J 3 bases; nucleotides not matched to a gene: 4. CDR3 protein: CAISESDRDLYNEQFF. The CDR3 nucleotides read TGTGCCATCAGTGAGTCGGACAGGGACCTCTACAATGAGCAGTTCTTC.

CDR3: CATSGSGNTDTQYF. As DNA, the CDR3 is TGTGCCACCAGCGGGTCCGGTAACACAGATACGCAGTATTTT. The J gene is TRBJ2-3, the V gene TRBV15; D call uncertain. The CDR3 contains 14 residues. V shed 5 bases and J shed 2 bases, with 11 bases lying between them. The germline gives CDR1 LNHNV, CDR2 YYDKDF (reference sequence).

J is TRBJ1-2 and V is TRBV20-1; D gene ambiguous. The germline V and J ends were trimmed by 4 bases and 8 bases, with 11 bases remaining between them. The CDR3 has 11 amino acids. Germline CDR1 DFQATT, CDR2 SNEGSKA (reference sequence). DNA of the CDR3: TGCAGTGCTACCGGACGGGGAGGCTACACCTTC. This codes for CSATGRGGYTF.